Here is one TCR beta chain with its context. Its antigen is unknown. This sample is part of a study of neurological immune-mediated disorders. Preparation of the unsorted libraries drew on 2 million PBMCs stored at -80 C. The cDNA was synthesized by means of template-switch 5'RACE, which was carried out with 10-nucleotide random UMIs. From 15-18 subjects, over 200 million TCR-beta sequences were obtained in each sequencing run. Each CDR3 protein gets one entry after TCRdb re-called the 5' RACE reads with MiXCR. The table shows 80,000 or so distinct CDR3 sequences, with roughly 9.9% occurring only once. Study observations and caveats: Private repertoires in all groups were suggested by the finding that expanded clones across subjects shared no CDR3 amino acid sequences.

The CDR3 has 17 residues. V shed 6 bases and J 1 base; nucleotides not matched to a gene: 15. Germline CDR1 and CDR2: MNHNY and SVGAGI (reference sequence). The TCR was taken from a man aged 45-65 years in good health. Sequencing was carried out using PBMCs. The J gene is TRBJ2-7, the V gene TRBV6-6, with 7 positions matching TRBD1. The CDR3 sequence: CASSPRKTGPRSYEQYF. In DNA, the CDR3 is TGTGCCAGCAGCCCAAGGAAGACAGGGCCTAGATCCTACGAGCAGTACTTC.